This TCR beta chain was sequenced in a study of T cell repertoires in cytomegalovirus infection. This clonotype occurred many times. Germline V gene lookup returns CDR1 SGHVS and CDR2 FQNEAQ. The CDR3 has 13 residues. V dropped 0 bases and J dropped 7 bases, with 9 bases sitting between them. A single record per CDR3 protein comes from TCRdb applying MiXCR to the reads. The sample lists approximately 140,000 distinct CDR3 sequences; about 6% were seen once. This receptor was identified in a human donor in good health (CMV status not recorded). Some clones in this sample may be carry-over from other donors' samples. The rearrangement joins TRBV7-8 to TRBJ1-2; weak D call: TRBD1 (5 bases). Material for sequencing was PBMCs. CDR3 sequence reads: CASSLAGPGGYTF. The CDR3 DNA sequence: TGTGCCAGCAGCTTAGCGGGGCCGGGTGGCTACACCTTC.